Sequencing of this T cell receptor beta chain was carried out in a study of blood T cell repertoires in COVID-19. Study overall: Both acute and convalescent COVID-19 samples were obtained from the United States, Italy and Spain.

TCRdb's table, derived via immunoSEQ multiplex PCR, lists solely in-frame clones and lacks some. The table records some 280,000 clones, around four fifths of them present only once. The sample was peripheral blood. The origin of this receptor is a woman aged 50 to 60 with active or convalescent COVID-19.

CDR3 bases: TGTGCCAGCAGTGTCGGGGGAAGGGGCTATGGCTACACCTTC. Its translation is CASSVGGRGYGYTF. The rearrangement links TRBV28 to TRBJ1-2; tentatively, D is TRBD1 (5 bases). Trimming stripped 5 bases from V and 4 bases from J, with 14 bases between. This CDR3 comprises 14 residues. Germline lookup yields CDR1 MDHEN and CDR2 SYDVKM.